This TCR beta chain was identified during a study of blood T cell repertoires in COVID-19. Study details: Sites across the United States, Italy and Spain contributed samples from acute and convalescent COVID-19. In each case, the material was cDNA or gDNA derived from T cells, B-cell-depleted T cells, or PBMCs.

The CDR3 contains 13 residues. CDR1 is SGHTA and CDR2 is FQGNSA in the germline V gene. With respect to this clone: A junction end diverges from the germline sequence, so it may reflect a read error.

Followed longitudinally, the Seattle patients had been enrolled during active infection. Original handling: Amplification of reference gene primers was used by the study to estimate nucleated cell counts. The method was immunoSEQ multiplex PCR; TCRdb's version includes in-frame clones alone and lacks a portion of them. Clone size and the V and J calls come from that table; the DNA yielded D and trimming. The table has about 150,000 clones, approximately 85% seen once. This clonotype was sampled from a man between 60 and 75 years old with COVID-19, enrolled during active disease. This sequence joins TRBV7-2 and TRBJ2-3, with D unclear. Sequenced material: peripheral blood. The CDR3 DNA follows: TGTGCCAGCAGCACGTCCTTAGCAGAGACGCAGTATTTT. This encodes CASSTSLAETQYF.